These T cell receptor beta chains were read from a single sample in a study of CD8 T cells in ankylosing spondylitis. Each CDR3 protein is one row after TCRdb ran MiXCR on the 5' RACE reads. The sample lists just under 550,000 distinct CDR3 sequences, roughly 13% seen once, with about 6.8% in the top ten. Input material: blood, either unsorted or a sorted T cell fraction (not recorded which). These receptors were taken from a male donor with ankylosing spondylitis. CDR3s include the opening cysteine and the closing phenylalanine or tryptophan. D genes are given only for firm matches. The size field is filled for only some rows; it gives once, few, many or a size class.

d_gene,abundance,v_gene,j_gene,CDR3nt,CDR3aa
TRBD1,few,TRBV19,TRBJ1-2,TGTGCCAGTAGTGAGGACAGGGAGGATGGCTACACCTTC,CASSEDREDGYTF
TRBD2,few,TRBV5-6,TRBJ2-2,TGTGCCAGCAGCTTGTGGCCTAGCGGAACGAACACCGGGGAGCTGTTTTTT,CASSLWPSGTNTGELFF
.,few,TRBV20-1,TRBJ1-2,TGCAGTGCTAGACCCCCCGACGGAGCCTGGGGCTATGGCTACACCTTC,CSARPPDGAWGYGYTF
.,few,TRBV7-2,TRBJ2-7,TGTGCCAGCAGCTCACAGGGAGTCAAGCAGTACTTC,CASSSQGVKQYF
.,.,TRBV3-1,TRBJ2-2,TGTGCCAGCAGCCAATGGAGGCCGCCTGCGAACACCGGGGAGCTGTTTTTT,CASSQWRPPANTGELFF
TRBD1,many,TRBV12-3/TRBV12-4,TRBJ1-2,TGTGCCAGCAGTTTAGGGACAGGGATCCATCGCTACACCTTC,CASSLGTGIHRYTF
.,few,TRBV6-1,TRBJ2-1,TGTGCCACCACGTGGCGGGGAGGTGACAATGAGCAGTTCTTC,CATTWRGGDNEQFF
.,few,TRBV5-1,TRBJ2-3,TGCGCCAGCCTCGTCGGCGGCATGGCCGGCACAGATACGCAGTATTTT,CASLVGGMAGTDTQYF
TRBD1,few,TRBV2,TRBJ1-2,TGTGCCAGCAGAATGACAGGGGGCTCTGGCTACACCTTC,CASRMTGGSGYTF
TRBD2,few,TRBV28,TRBJ2-7,TGTGCCAGCAGGCTGTCCCTTAGCGGGAGGGCCGTATACGAGCAGTACTTC,CASRLSLSGRAVYEQYF
.,few,TRBV4-1,TRBJ1-1,TGCGCCAGCAGTCCCAGCCCAGGGATAATGAACACTGAAGCTTTCTTT,CASSPSPGIMNTEAFF
.,.,TRBV24-1,TRBJ2-4,TGTGCCACCAGTGATCCCCGGACCGTCATTCAGTACTTC,CATSDPRTVIQYF
.,.,TRBV6-5,TRBJ2-1,TGTGCCAGCAGTTACGGCCTGTGGAGCTCCTACAATGAGCAGTTCTTC,CASSYGLWSSYNEQFF
.,few,TRBV28,TRBJ1-6,TGTGCCAGCAGTTTTGGGGTTTCAAATGATTCACCCCTCCACTTT,CASSFGVSNDSPLHF
.,many,TRBV11-1,TRBJ1-1,TGTGCCAGCAGCTTACGAGGGAGTGTACTAAACACTGAAGCTTTCTTT,CASSLRGSVLNTEAFF
TRBD1,few,TRBV28,TRBJ1-1,TGTGCCAGCAGTCCCCTGACAGGGGGCGCGGCTGAAGCTTTCTTT,CASSPLTGGAAEAFF
.,many,TRBV4-2,TRBJ2-5,TGTGCCAGCAGCCAAGAAAGGCAGGGCGGCCAAGAGACCCAGTACTTC,CASSQERQGGQETQYF
.,once,TRBV27,TRBJ1-2,TGTGCCAGCAGAGGGGGGCCGTCTGGCTACACCTTC,CASRGGPSGYTF
.,few,TRBV4-2,TRBJ2-1,TGTGCCAGCAGCCAAGGAGGGCCGTTTAATGAGCAGTTCTTC,CASSQGGPFNEQFF
TRBD2,many,TRBV29-1,TRBJ2-7,TGCAGCGTCGTAACTAGCGGGACTTACGAGCAGTACTTC,CSVVTSGTYEQYF
.,.,TRBV19,TRBJ2-6,TGTGCCAGTACCAAGATCCCCTCTGGGGCCAACGTCCTGACTTTC,CASTKIPSGANVLTF
.,many,TRBV19,TRBJ1-4,TGTGCCAGTAGCTTGCAAAGTGGGAGTCGGAAACTGTTTTTT,CASSLQSGSRKLFF
.,.,TRBV2,TRBJ2-3,TGTGCCAGCACCCTGGGAGCGCGGAGCACAGATACGCAGTATTTT,CASTLGARSTDTQYF
TRBD2,.,TRBV9,TRBJ2-2,TGTGCCAGCAGAGCGGGGATGAACACCGGGGAGCTGTTTTTT,CASRAGMNTGELFF
TRBD2,.,TRBV5-5,TRBJ2-1,TGTGCCAGCACCGATGAACCCGGGAGGGCCTTCAATGAGCAGTTCTTC,CASTDEPGRAFNEQFF
.,.,TRBV7-9,TRBJ2-1,TGTGCCAGCAGCGCGGCCGGCTCCTGCAATGAGCAGTTCTTC,CASSAAGSCNEQFF
.,.,TRBV5-1,TRBJ1-6,TGCGCCAGCAGCTTGGCCGTGGGCAATTCACCCCTCCACTTT,CASSLAVGNSPLHF
.,many,TRBV7-9,TRBJ1-1,TGTGCCAGCAGCTCACCGACAGACTTGAACACTGAAGCTTTCTTT,CASSSPTDLNTEAFF